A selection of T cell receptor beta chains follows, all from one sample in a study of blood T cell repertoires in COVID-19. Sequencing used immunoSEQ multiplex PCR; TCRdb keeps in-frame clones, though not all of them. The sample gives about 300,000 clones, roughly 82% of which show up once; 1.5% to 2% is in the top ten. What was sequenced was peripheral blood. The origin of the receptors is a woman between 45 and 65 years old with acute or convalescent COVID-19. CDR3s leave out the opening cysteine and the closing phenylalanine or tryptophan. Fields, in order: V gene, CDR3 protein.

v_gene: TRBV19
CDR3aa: ASNAGGRDTQY

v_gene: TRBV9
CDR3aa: ASSFSGLGEGEQY

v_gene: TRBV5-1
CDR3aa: ASSLERDNQETQY

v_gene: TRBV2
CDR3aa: ASSGDKGGYT

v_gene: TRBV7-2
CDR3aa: ASRSMRRASTDTQY

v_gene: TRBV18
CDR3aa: ASSPGQWGGGTEAF

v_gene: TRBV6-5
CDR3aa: ASSYSHRGPYNEQF

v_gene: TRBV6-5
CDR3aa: ASSILTRVPLH

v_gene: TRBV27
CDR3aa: ASSLRPPGRGWTDTQY

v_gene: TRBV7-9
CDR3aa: ASDRGQDAEAF

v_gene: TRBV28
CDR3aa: ASSSGTSISTDTQY

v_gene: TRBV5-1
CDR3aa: ASSSGTSGSGGGQETQY

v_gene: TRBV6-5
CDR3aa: ASSYTGDGGELF

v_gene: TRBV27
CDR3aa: ASSSRLTGTYEQY

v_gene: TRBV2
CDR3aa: ASTRQGSSGNTIY

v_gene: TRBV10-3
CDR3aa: AISVTGTGDTGELF